The 27 T cell receptor beta chains in this list originate from one sample, sequenced in a study of T cells in localized non-small cell lung cancer. TCRdb's copy holds only in-frame clones and misses some; the assay was immunoSEQ multiplex PCR. The table shows fewer than 50,000 clones, with roughly 80% occurring only once. Source: PBMCs, taken before any cancer treatment. The origin of the receptors is a man aged 40-75 years with stage II lung adenocarcinoma.

DNA for the CDR3: TGTGCCAGCAGTGCTGCGGGGGCACGGCAAGAGACCCAGTACTTC. Amino acids: CASSAAGARQETQYF. This chain connects TRBV6-1 to TRBJ2-5; a weak D match, TRBD2 (7 bases). The germline CDR1 and CDR2 sequences are MNHNS and SASEGT. V lost 4 bases to trimming and J lost 2 bases, with 14 bases between them. The CDR3 has 15 residues.

V is TRBV7-6 and J is TRBJ2-5; 7 positions agree with TRBD1. Trimming cost V 5 bases and J 1 base; bases outside gene matches: 7. Germline values: CDR1 SGHVS, CDR2 FNYEAQ. The CDR3 extends over 15 amino acids. CDR3 protein: CASSIKTGPQETQYF. CDR3 nucleotides: TGTGCCAGCAGCATAAAGACAGGGCCCCAAGAGACCCAGTACTTC.

This chain joins TRBV5-1 and TRBJ1-1; weak D call: TRBD1 (6 bases). Germline V gene lookup returns CDR1 SGHRS and CDR2 YFSETQ. CDR3 size: 16 residues. The V end lost 0 bases, the J end lost 2 bases, and 14 bases lay between the germline ends. Here the CDR3 reads CASSLGATGVNTEAFF. In DNA form, the CDR3 reads TGCGCCAGCAGCTTGGGGGCGACAGGAGTTAACACTGAAGCTTTCTTT.

The genes are TRBV21-1 and TRBJ2-5; the DNA was not used to check the table's D call, TRBD2. TRBV21-1 is a known pseudogene. The CDR3 covers 16 residues. This chain's CDR3 is CASSNRSLAGQETQYF. DNA of the CDR3: TGTGCCAGCAGCAATCGCTCCCTAGCGGGCCAAGAGACCCAGTACTTC.

The chain recombines TRBV6-6 with TRBJ2-1; no reliable D call. Germline CDR1 is MNHNY and CDR2 is SVGAGI (reference sequence). The CDR3 spans 12 residues. V was clipped by 7 bases and J by 0 bases, with 4 bases between them. CDR3 sequence reads: CASTDSYNEQFF. The CDR3 region has the DNA TGTGCCAGCACAGACTCCTACAATGAGCAGTTCTTC.

The CDR3 DNA reads TGCGCCAGCAGCACTACCGGGACAGCCTCCTACGAGCAGTACTTC. Protein product: CASSTTGTASYEQYF. The rearrangement links TRBV5-1 to TRBJ2-7; 7 bases line up with TRBD1. The CDR3 totals 15 residues. V trimming: 4 bases; J trimming: 0 bases; junction bases outside the gene matches: 7. Germline V gene data show CDR1 as SGHRS and CDR2 as YFSETQ.

The CDR3 sequence is CASSQTATYEQYF. The CDR3 DNA reads TGTGCCAGCAGCCAAACGGCCACCTACGAGCAGTACTTC. The chain has TRBV5-6 and TRBJ2-7, with no clear D. The CDR3 runs 13 residues. The V end lost 4 bases, the J end lost 2 bases, and 10 bases lay between the germline ends. CDR1 is SGHDT and CDR2 is YYEEEE in the germline V gene.

The V gene is TRBV7-6, the J gene TRBJ1-1; D unclear. The CDR3 contains 13 residues. Germline V gives CDR1 SGHVS, CDR2 FNYEAQ. V was clipped by 2 bases and J by 2 bases, with 6 bases between them. The CDR3 coding sequence is TGTGCCAGCAGCTTATACCTAAACACTGAAGCTTTCTTT. The encoded protein is CASSLYLNTEAFF.

The chain joins TRBV2 to TRBJ2-1; TRBD2 might be the D (6 bases). The CDR3 is 16 residues long. Trimming pared 2 bases from V and 7 bases from J, leaving 18 bases between. Per germline, CDR1 SNHLY and CDR2 FYNNEI. This CDR3 is CASSERAGSLRNEQFF. In DNA form, the CDR3 reads TGTGCCAGCAGTGAAAGGGCGGGGTCGCTGCGGAATGAGCAGTTCTTC.

The V call is TRBV30, the J call TRBJ1-1; the D gene is possibly TRBD1 (6 bases). V lost 3 bases and J lost 3, with 11 bases in between. This CDR3 is 13 amino acids long. Germline loops: CDR1 GTSNPN, CDR2 SVGIG (reference sequence). CDR3 nucleotide sequence: TGTGCCTGGAGCAGACAGGAGGACACTGAAGCTTTCTTT. Its protein is CAWSRQEDTEAFF.

In regard to this clone: One end of the junction is discordant with germline, which a read error may explain. Other nucleotide sequences from this sample produce the same CDR3. The J gene is TRBJ2-7, the V gene TRBV28; D unclear. The CDR3 sequence is 12 residues long. Germline-derived CDR1 and CDR2 are MDHEN and SYDVKM. CDR3 protein: CASSSPLDEQYF. CDR3 bases: TGCGCCAGCAGTTCTCCCTTAGACGAGCAGTACTTC.

The chain has TRBV7-9 and TRBJ2-7, with 8 bases aligning to TRBD2. CDR3 length: 14 amino acids. Losses at the gene ends were 2 bases for V and 6 bases for J; bases not matched to a gene: 6. Per the germline V gene, CDR1 is SEHNR and CDR2 is FQNEAQ (reference sequence). CDR3 sequence reads: CASSLSSGSPEQYF. CDR3 coding DNA: TGTGCCAGCAGCTTATCCAGCGGGAGTCCCGAGCAGTACTTC.

This chain connects TRBV19 to TRBJ1-2; 11 nucleotides agree with TRBD1. Germline V gene data show CDR1 as LNHDA and CDR2 as SQIVND (reference sequence). This CDR3 has 15 residues. V dropped 3 bases and J dropped 4; count of bases not matched to a gene: 4. The CDR3 protein is CASSILGQGAYGYTF. The CDR3 nucleotides read TGTGCCAGTAGTATCCTTGGACAGGGGGCCTATGGCTACACCTTC.

The chain combines TRBV27 with TRBJ2-5, with TRBD2 matching over 14 bases. Germline assignment: CDR1 MNHEY and CDR2 SMNVEV (reference sequence). V was clipped by 3 bases and J by 5 bases; unmatched bases: 5. The CDR3 consists of 16 residues. The CDR3 region has the DNA TGTGCCAGCAGTTTCGGGACTAGCGGGAGATGGGAGACCCAGTACTTC. The encoded protein is CASSFGTSGRWETQYF.

The rearrangement uses TRBV6-6 and TRBJ1-6, with D perhaps TRBD1 (6 bases). Germline CDR1 MNHNY, CDR2 SVGAGI (reference sequence). The CDR3 covers 13 residues. V was trimmed by 6 bases and J by 8 bases, leaving 11 bases between them. The CDR3 nucleotides read TGTGCCAGCAGCCCAAGGGGGGATTCACCCCTCCACTTT. This encodes CASSPRGDSPLHF.

This clone was recorded a few times. The rearrangement links TRBV4-1 to TRBJ1-4, with D uncertain. The V gene's germline CDR1 is MGHRA and CDR2 YSYEKL. The CDR3 is 14 residues long. V lost 4 bases, J lost 5 bases, and 11 bases lay in between. CDR3 sequence: CASSRSGFNEKLFF. The CDR3 DNA sequence: TGCGCCAGCAGCCGGTCCGGCTTCAATGAAAAACTGTTTTTT.

This sequence joins TRBV14 and TRBJ2-7, with 7 bases aligning to TRBD1. The CDR3 totals 14 residues. Trimming removed 1 base from V and 2 bases from J; junction bases left unmatched: 2. The germline V gene has CDR1 SGHDN and CDR2 FVKESK. The chain's CDR3 is CASSQAQGAYEQYF. The CDR3 DNA follows: TGTGCCAGCAGCCAAGCTCAGGGGGCCTACGAGCAGTACTTC.

The CDR3 here is CASSHPGQGTPYEQYF. CDR3 DNA sequence: TGCGCCAGCAGCCACCCGGGACAGGGTACCCCCTACGAGCAGTACTTC. The chain employs TRBV4-1 and TRBJ2-7, with 9 bases that match TRBD1. The trim removed 3 bases at V and 2 bases at J, leaving 8 bases unmatched. Germline V gene lookup returns CDR1 MGHRA and CDR2 YSYEKL. The CDR3 covers 16 residues.

V gene TRBV12-2 combines with J gene TRBJ1-3; the table's TRBD1 call for D was not verified on the DNA. TRBV12-2 is listed as a pseudogene. The CDR3 loop spans 17 amino acids. Written as DNA, the CDR3 is TGTGCAAGTCGCTTACCCCGGAGGGGGCGGCCCGAAAACACCATATATTTT. Translating it yields CASRLPRRGRPENTIYF.

V usage is TRBV9 and J usage is TRBJ2-3; D not resolved. V was trimmed by 0 bases and J by 0 bases, leaving 8 bases between them. The length of the CDR3 is 15 residues. CDR1 SGDLS and CDR2 YYNGEE come from the germline V gene. The chain's CDR3 is CASSVVSASTDTQYF. As DNA, the CDR3 is TGTGCCAGCAGCGTAGTGAGCGCCAGCACAGATACGCAGTATTTT.

This chain connects TRBV11-3 to TRBJ2-2; D is unclear. V lost 1 base, J lost 9 bases, and 9 bases lay in between. The CDR3 consists of 13 residues. Germline assignment: CDR1 SGHNT and CDR2 YENEEA. In DNA form, the CDR3 reads TGTGCCAGCAGCTTAGTCCCAGGCAGGGAGCTGTTTTTT. It codes for CASSLVPGRELFF.

The J gene is TRBJ1-5, the V gene TRBV9; the D is unclear. The CDR3 length is 15 residues. Trimming stripped 1 base from V and 7 bases from J, with 15 bases between. Germline CDR1 is SGDLS and CDR2 is YYNGEE. CDR3 bases: TGTGCCAGCAGCGTATCACCGGGCGGGGAACAGCCCCAGCATTTT. Protein sequence: CASSVSPGGEQPQHF.

The chain joins TRBV7-2 to TRBJ1-2; D unresolved. The CDR3 loop spans 12 amino acids. From germline, CDR1 is SGHTA and CDR2 FQGNSA. The V gene lost 6 bases and the J gene lost 6 bases, with 11 bases spanning the gap. The CDR3 spells CASSFDSDGYTF. Here the CDR3 DNA reads TGTGCCAGCAGTTTCGACTCTGATGGCTACACCTTC.

This rearrangement joins TRBV5-1 to TRBJ1-5; D call uncertain. The germline V gene encodes CDR1 SGHRS and CDR2 YFSETQ. CDR3 length: 15 amino acids. Trimming shortened V by 0 bases and J by 0 bases, and 7 bases separated the two germline ends. In DNA form, the CDR3 reads TGCGCCAGCAGCTTGGAGGGCTATAGCAATCAGCCCCAGCATTTT. Translating gives CASSLEGYSNQPQHF.

The chain joins TRBV18 to TRBJ2-7, with TRBD1 matching over 12 bases. V dropped 5 bases and J dropped 6; count of bases not matched to a gene: 5. This CDR3 spans 14 amino acids. Germline V gene lookup returns CDR1 KGHSH and CDR2 LQKENI. CDR3 nucleotide sequence: TGTGCCAGCTCAGGGGGACAGGGGGCAAGCGAGCAGTACTTC. It codes for CASSGGQGASEQYF.

V gene TRBV19 combines with J gene TRBJ1-5; 9 bases line up with TRBD1. The CDR3 has 12 amino acids. The junction had 2 bases not matched to a gene; V was cut back by 10 bases and J by 4 bases. Germline CDR1 and CDR2: LNHDA and SQIVND (reference sequence). DNA of the CDR3: TGTGCCACGGGACAGGGTAATCAGCCCCAGCATTTT. It translates to CATGQGNQPQHF.

V is TRBV27 and J is TRBJ2-1; TRBD2 agrees at 9 bases. Germline lookup yields CDR1 MNHEY and CDR2 SMNVEV (reference sequence). This CDR3 is built from 15 residues. Trimming at V came to 6 bases and at J to 8 bases, leaving 11 bases not matched to a gene. CDR3 amino acids: CASRGTSGRSYEQFF. In nucleotides, the CDR3 is TGTGCCAGCAGGGGTACTAGCGGGCGGTCGTATGAGCAGTTCTTC.